The clone carrying this T cell receptor (beta chain) was detected once. The target antigen is unknown. This sample is drawn from a study of T-cell reconstitution after alpha-beta-depleted transplantation in children. This CDR3 has 17 amino acids. Germline values: CDR1 MDHEN, CDR2 SYDVKM. The V gene end was trimmed by 6 bases and the J gene end by 2 bases; junction bases not matched to a gene: 13. Findings and caveats of the study: A year post-transplant, T-cell counts and diversity derived mostly from newly produced T cells. After transplant, at about two months, alpha-beta T cells were reportedly derived from several hundred expanded graft clones.

Using unique molecular identifiers, the investigators prepared the TCRbeta library. TCRdb called the PCR reads again in MiXCR, with one record for every CDR3 protein. Of tens of thousands of distinct CDR3 sequences listed, approximately 46% are singletons. The chain combines TRBV28 with TRBJ2-3, with 8 bases matching TRBD2. The TCR originated in a male patient younger than 18 who had a stem cell transplant for acute lymphoblastic leukemia, so the T cells may come from the graft donor. The sequences come from PBMCs, mostly from graft donor cells, collected 360 days after TCRalphabeta/CD19-depleted stem cell transplant. This CDR3 is CASSRRLAGPFTDTQYF. The DNA of the CDR3 is TGTGCCAGCAGCCGACGCTTAGCGGGGCCTTTCACAGATACGCAGTATTTT.